This T cell receptor (beta chain) was sequenced in a study of OX40 agonist ivuxolimab in advanced cancers. Background on the study: Patients in the trial were receiving intravenous ivuxolimab every 2 weeks, at doses of 0.01 to 10 mg/kg. General study results and limits: Low normalized clonal expansion also occurred in some nonresponding patients. The work left the antigen specificity of expanded peripheral T cells undetermined.

As to this clone: Its antigen is unknown.

Germline V CDR1 and CDR2: LNHNV, YYDKDF (reference sequence). CDR3 length equals 16 residues. V shed 0 bases and J shed 0 bases, with 11 bases lying between them. Sequencing used immunoSEQ multiplex PCR; TCRdb keeps in-frame clones, though not all of them. The sample lists about 66,000 clones, around 80% occurring once. The sequenced sample was CD4+ or CD8+ T cells sorted from blood, obtained in a trial of the OX40 agonist ivuxolimab. V usage is TRBV15 and J usage is TRBJ1-1; maybe TRBD1 (6 bases). This TCR was recovered from an adult with an advanced solid tumor such as melanoma, head and neck, liver or kidney cancer. This CDR3 reads CATSREQGNMNTEAFF. The CDR3 DNA reads as TGTGCCACCAGCAGAGAACAGGGTAACATGAACACTGAAGCTTTCTTT.